This T cell receptor (beta chain) was sequenced for a study of OX40 agonist ivuxolimab in advanced cancers. Study information: At doses from 0.01 to 10 mg/kg, patients were given intravenous ivuxolimab every 2 weeks. Enrolled patients in dose escalation had cancers that were hepatocellular carcinoma, melanoma, renal cell or head and neck cancer. Broader study findings: The antigens recognized by the expanded peripheral T cells, that is their antigen specificity, were not determined.

With baseline, cycle 4 day 1, and cycle 7 day 1 as timepoints, blood was sampled. On this clone: The antigen is unknown.

Libraries were prepared by immunoSEQ multiplex PCR; TCRdb keeps only in-frame clonotypes and omits some of them. In the table there are tens of thousands of clones, 75% to 90% of which are singletons. CDR3 length: 14 residues. V gave up 8 bases and J gave up 4 bases, with 17 bases separating them. Germline lookup yields CDR1 MNHEY and CDR2 SVGAGI. Sequenced material: CD4+ or CD8+ T cells sorted from blood, taken in a trial of the OX40 agonist ivuxolimab. The chain combines TRBV6-5 with TRBJ1-2; D is possibly TRBD1 (6 bases). The clonotype comes from an adult with an advanced solid tumor such as melanoma, head and neck, liver or kidney cancer. The CDR3 DNA follows: TGTGCCAGCCGCGGGGGCAGGTCTAGCTATGGCTACACCTTC. It is translated as CASRGGRSSYGYTF.